The next 14 T cell receptor beta chains were all read from a single sample in a study of regulatory T cells in long-lasting Graves disease. To make TCR beta libraries, researchers used iRepertoire HTBI primers and Arm-PCR of CDR3 regions. TCRdb re-derived calls from the multiplex PCR reads in MiXCR, one entry per CDR3 protein. The sample records hundreds of thousands of distinct CDR3 sequences, around an eighth being singletons. Sample time point: newly diagnosed GD, antithyroid drugs for less than 3 months. PBMC-extracted RNA yielded the TCR library. These same data were also listed under a study on T cells in Graves' hyperthyroidism and ophthalmopathy.

The sample consisted of peripheral blood mononuclear cells (PBMCs), taken at new diagnosis, from a patient treated with antithyroid drugs. Receptor source: a man aged 25-40 years with Graves disease.

This clonotype has just a few counts. The chain employs TRBV19 and TRBJ2-2; no reliable D call. Trimming took 3 bases from V and 1 from J, leaving 15 bases between them. The CDR3 length is 17 residues. Germline values: CDR1 LNHDA, CDR2 SQIVND (reference sequence). The CDR3 DNA follows: TGTGCCAGTAGTATGTCGTTTAGCACAATGAACACCGGGGAGCTGTTTTTT. It yields the protein CASSMSFSTMNTGELFF.

This clonotype was detected many times. This chain links TRBV12-5 with TRBJ1-4; no clear D gene. The CDR3 is made up of 12 amino acids. The ends were cut back, 6 bases at V and 5 bases at J, with 7 bases in the middle. The V gene's germline CDR1 is LGHNT and CDR2 FRNRAP. CDR3 sequence: CASGRGNEKLFF. The CDR3 DNA reads TGTGCTAGTGGGAGAGGGAATGAAAAACTGTTTTTT. The full variable domain, its missing parts supplied by reference TRBV12-5 and TRBJ1-4, is DARVTQTPRHKVTEMGQEVTMRCQPILGHNTVFWYRQTMMQGLELLAYFRNRAPLDDSGMPKDRFSAEMPDATLATLKIQPSEPRDSAVYFCASGRGNEKLFFGSGTQLSVL.

This clonotype was recorded at least ten times. This rearrangement joins TRBV5-1 to TRBJ2-3; a possible D gene is TRBD2 (6 bases). The better agreement between TRBJ2-7 and the DNA end casts doubt on the J call. Germline V CDR1 and CDR2: SGHRS, YFSETQ. The CDR3 is made up of 16 amino acids. This chain's CDR3 is CASSLGGTPILDEQYF. The CDR3 nucleotides are TGCGCCAGCAGCTTGGGGGGGACTCCGATCCTAGACGAGCAGTACTTC.

At least ten counts were recorded for this clonotype. The chain uses TRBV29-1 and TRBJ2-6, with unresolved D. Germline V gene sequence: CDR1 SQVTM, CDR2 ANQGSEA. With 4 bases removed from V and 0 bases from J, the gap between germline ends came to 4 bases. This CDR3 has 13 residues. This CDR3 reads CSVGVSGANVLTF. CDR3 coding DNA: TGCAGCGTTGGGGTCTCTGGGGCCAACGTCCTGACTTTC.

This clonotype has ten or more counts. This rearrangement joins TRBV7-2 to TRBJ1-1, with 8 bases matching TRBD1. This CDR3 has 13 residues. Germline CDR1 is SGHTA and CDR2 is FQGNSA. After removal of 5 bases from V and 11 bases from J, the junction contained 10 bases not matched to a gene. CDR3 in DNA: TGTGCCAGCAGCCTGGGACAGGCCTATGGGGCTTTCTTT. It translates to CASSLGQAYGAFF.

Ten or more counts support this clonotype. The chain couples TRBV6-1 to TRBJ1-2; 8 bases line up with TRBD1. The V and J ends lost 4 bases and 5 bases, in that order; junction bases with no gene match: 9. Germline lookup yields CDR1 MNHNS and CDR2 SASEGT. The CDR3 is 15 residues long. CDR3 amino acids: CASSVQPGQAYGYTF. The CDR3 DNA follows: TGTGCCAGCAGTGTCCAGCCGGGACAGGCTTATGGCTACACCTTC.

This clonotype appeared a single time. The V and J genes are TRBV19 and TRBJ2-1, with D possibly being TRBD2 (5 bases). The J call may not be correct, given that the DNA end is closer to TRBJ2-5. The CDR3 contains 15 residues. Germline V lookup: CDR1 LNHDA, CDR2 SQIVND (reference sequence). The CDR3 is CASSIGGNGEETQYF. CDR3 coding DNA: TGTGCCAGTAGTATAGGGGGTAACGGGGAAGAGACCCAGTACTTC.

As DNA, the CDR3 is TGTGCCACCCGGGGACTTAACACCGGGGAGCTGTTTTTT. It translates to CATRGLNTGELFF. J is TRBJ2-2 and V is TRBV24-1; possible D gene TRBD2, 6 bases. This CDR3 region has 13 residues. CDR1 is KGHDR, CDR2 SFDVKD, per germline. Trimming took off 9 bases at V and 2 bases at J, with 9 bases between the two ends.

The CDR3 DNA sequence: TGTGCCAGCTCAGGGACTCACTTACTCAGCTCCTACAATGAGCAGTTCTTC. This codes for CASSGTHLLSSYNEQFF. The chain employs TRBV18 and TRBJ2-1, with D perhaps TRBD2 (6 bases). V shed 5 bases and J shed 0 bases, with 17 bases lying between them. Germline CDR1 reads KGHSH; CDR2 reads LQKENI. The CDR3 runs to 17 residues. Full variable domain (remainder filled in from reference TRBV18 and TRBJ2-1): NAGVMQNPRHLVRRRGQEARLRCSPMKGHSHVYWYRQLPEEGLKFMVYLQKENIIDESGMPKERFSAEFPKEGPSILRIQQVVRGDSAAYFCASSGTHLLSSYNEQFFGPGTRLTVL.

Many counts were recorded for this clonotype. This chain uses TRBV20-1 with TRBJ1-1; weak D call: TRBD1 (5 bases). V lost 6 bases, J lost 2 bases, and 19 bases lay in between. Germline V gene sequence: CDR1 DFQATT, CDR2 SNEGSKA (reference sequence). The length of the CDR3 is 15 residues. For the CDR3, the DNA is TGCAGTGCCGGGGGGAGGGGCGCCATAAACACTGAAGCTTTCTTT. Amino acids: CSAGGRGAINTEAFF.

Many counts were recorded for this clonotype. The chain uses TRBV12-3 or TRBV12-4 and TRBJ1-5; D is ambiguous. This CDR3 is 15 amino acids long. Trimming took 3 bases from V and 0 from J, leaving 9 bases between them. CDR3 nucleotide sequence: TGTGCCAGCAGTTTGCCGAATTATAGCAATCAGCCCCAGCATTTT. It yields the protein CASSLPNYSNQPQHF.

This clonotype appeared many times. Germline is not matched at one junction end, which may reflect a read error. The chain joins TRBV6-2 or TRBV6-3 to TRBJ1-6; the D is unclear. The CDR3 runs to 13 residues. CDR1 is MNHEY, CDR2 SVGEGT, per germline. The DNA of the CDR3 is TGTGCCAGCAGTTACTCCAATAATTCACCCCTCCACTTT. Its protein is CASSYSNNSPLHF.

This clonotype was recorded at least ten times. This chain connects TRBV11-2 to TRBJ1-3; 8 nucleotides match TRBD1. CDR1 and CDR2 (germline): SGHAT, FQNNGV. CDR3 length: 15 amino acids. The junction had 10 bases not matched to a gene; V was cut back by 3 bases and J by 9 bases. This CDR3 is CASSFIATGEGTIYF. In DNA, the CDR3 is TGTGCCAGCAGCTTCATCGCGACAGGGGAAGGCACCATATATTTT.

This clonotype has ten or more counts. This sequence joins TRBV6-1 and TRBJ2-1; maybe TRBD2 (6 bases). The CDR3 has 15 amino acids. Germline V gene sequence: CDR1 MNHNS, CDR2 SASEGT. V was pared by 5 bases and J by 2 bases, with 13 bases between. The CDR3: CASSRGTAAYNEQFF. CDR3 nucleotides: TGTGCCAGCAGTCGGGGGACTGCGGCCTACAATGAGCAGTTCTTC.